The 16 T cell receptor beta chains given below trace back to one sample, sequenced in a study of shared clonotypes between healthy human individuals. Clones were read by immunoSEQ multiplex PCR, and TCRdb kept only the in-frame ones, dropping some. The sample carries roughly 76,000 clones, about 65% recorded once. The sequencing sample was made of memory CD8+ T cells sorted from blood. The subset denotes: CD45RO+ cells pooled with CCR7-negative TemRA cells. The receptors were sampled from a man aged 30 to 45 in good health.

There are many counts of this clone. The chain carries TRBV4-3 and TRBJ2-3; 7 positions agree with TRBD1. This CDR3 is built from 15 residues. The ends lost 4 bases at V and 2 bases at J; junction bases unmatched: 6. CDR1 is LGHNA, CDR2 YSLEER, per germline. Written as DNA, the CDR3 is TGCGCCAGCAGCCTAGGAACAGGGGCCACAGATACGCAGTATTTT. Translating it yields CASSLGTGATDTQYF.

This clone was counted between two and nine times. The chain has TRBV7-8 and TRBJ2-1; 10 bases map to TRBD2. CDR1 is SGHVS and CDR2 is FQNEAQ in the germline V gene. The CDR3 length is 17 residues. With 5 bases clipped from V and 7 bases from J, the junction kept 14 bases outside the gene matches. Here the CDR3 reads CASSLRAGGPLGNEQFF. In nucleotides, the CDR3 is TGTGCCAGCAGCCTAAGAGCGGGAGGGCCTCTTGGGAATGAGCAGTTCTTC.

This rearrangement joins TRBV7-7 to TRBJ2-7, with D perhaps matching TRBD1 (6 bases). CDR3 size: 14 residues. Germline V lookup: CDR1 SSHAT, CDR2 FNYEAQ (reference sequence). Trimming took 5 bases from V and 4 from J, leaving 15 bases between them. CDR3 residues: CASSPQGSPYEQYF. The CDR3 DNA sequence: TGTGCCAGCAGCCCCCAGGGGAGTCCTTACGAGCAGTACTTC.

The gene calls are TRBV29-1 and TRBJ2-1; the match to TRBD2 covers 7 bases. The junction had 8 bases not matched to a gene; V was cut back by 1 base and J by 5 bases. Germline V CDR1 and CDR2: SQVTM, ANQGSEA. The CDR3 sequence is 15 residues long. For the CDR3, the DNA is TGCAGCGTTGAAGGGCGGGAGATAGGGGACAATGAGCAGTTCTTC. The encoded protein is CSVEGREIGDNEQFF.

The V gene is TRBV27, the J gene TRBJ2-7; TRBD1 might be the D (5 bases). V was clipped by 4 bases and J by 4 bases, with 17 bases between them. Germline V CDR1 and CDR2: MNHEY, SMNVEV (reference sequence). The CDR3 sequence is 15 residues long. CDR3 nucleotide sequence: TGTGCCAGCAGTTCGGTTTTGGCAGGGTCATACGAGCAGTACTTC. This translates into CASSSVLAGSYEQYF.

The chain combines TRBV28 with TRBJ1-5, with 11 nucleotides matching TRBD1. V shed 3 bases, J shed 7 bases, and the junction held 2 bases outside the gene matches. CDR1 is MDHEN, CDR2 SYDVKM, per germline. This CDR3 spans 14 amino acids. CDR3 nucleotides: TGTGCCAGCAGTTTGGGACAGGGGGAACAGCCCCAGCATTTT. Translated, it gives CASSLGQGEQPQHF. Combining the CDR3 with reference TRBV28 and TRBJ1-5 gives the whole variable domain DVKVTQSSRYLVKRTGEKVFLECVQDMDHENMFWYRQDPGLGLRLIYFSYDVKMKEKGDIPEGYSVSREKKERFSLILESASTNQTSMYLCASSLGQGEQPQHFGDGTRLSIL.

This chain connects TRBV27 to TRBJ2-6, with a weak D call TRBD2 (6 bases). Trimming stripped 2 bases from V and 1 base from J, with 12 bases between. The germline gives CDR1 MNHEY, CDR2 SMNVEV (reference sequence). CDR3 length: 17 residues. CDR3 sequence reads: CASSLGRDLSGANVLTF. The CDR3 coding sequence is TGTGCCAGCAGTTTAGGCAGGGACTTATCTGGGGCCAACGTCCTGACTTTC.

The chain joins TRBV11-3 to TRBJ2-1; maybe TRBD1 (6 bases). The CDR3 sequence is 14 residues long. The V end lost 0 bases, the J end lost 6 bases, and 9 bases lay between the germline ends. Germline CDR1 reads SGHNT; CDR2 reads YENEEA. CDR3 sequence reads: CASSLETGSNEQFF. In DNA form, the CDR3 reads TGTGCCAGCAGCTTAGAGACAGGAAGCAATGAGCAGTTCTTC.

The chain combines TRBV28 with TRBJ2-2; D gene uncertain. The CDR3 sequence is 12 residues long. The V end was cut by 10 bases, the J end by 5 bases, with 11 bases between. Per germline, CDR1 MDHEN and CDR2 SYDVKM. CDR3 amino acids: CATGQLTGELFF. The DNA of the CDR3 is TGTGCCACTGGGCAGCTGACCGGGGAGCTGTTTTTT.

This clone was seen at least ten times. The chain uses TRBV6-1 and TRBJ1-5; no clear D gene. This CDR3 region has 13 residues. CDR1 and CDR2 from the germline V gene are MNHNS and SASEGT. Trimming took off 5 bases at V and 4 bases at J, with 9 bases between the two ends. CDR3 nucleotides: TGTGCCAGCAGTAGGATCCAAAATCAGCCCCAGCATTTT. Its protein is CASSRIQNQPQHF.

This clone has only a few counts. The CDR3 sequence: CASSQDHGTGSEKLFF. CDR3 in DNA: TGCGCCAGCAGCCAAGATCACGGGACAGGGAGCGAAAAACTGTTTTTT. This chain connects TRBV4-3 to TRBJ1-4, with 9 positions matching TRBD1. There are 16 residues in the CDR3. Germline V lookup: CDR1 LGHNA, CDR2 YSLEER. V lost 0 bases and J lost 8; bases outside the gene matches: 7.

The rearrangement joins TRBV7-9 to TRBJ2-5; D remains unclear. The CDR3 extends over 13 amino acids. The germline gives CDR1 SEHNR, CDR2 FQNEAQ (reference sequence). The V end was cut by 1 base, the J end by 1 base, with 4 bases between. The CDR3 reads CASSLVLQETQYF. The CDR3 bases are TGTGCCAGCAGCTTAGTTCTCCAAGAGACCCAGTACTTC. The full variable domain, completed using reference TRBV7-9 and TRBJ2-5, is DTGVSQNPRHKITKRGQNVTFRCDPISEHNRLYWYRQTLGQGPEFLTYFQNEAQLEKSRLLSDRFSAERPKGSFSTLEIQRTEQGDSAMYLCASSLVLQETQYFGPGTRLLVL.

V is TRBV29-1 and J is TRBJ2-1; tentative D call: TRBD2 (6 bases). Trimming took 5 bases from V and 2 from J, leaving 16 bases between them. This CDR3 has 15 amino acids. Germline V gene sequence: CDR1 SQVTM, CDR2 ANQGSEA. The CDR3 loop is CSVHPRGKTYNEQFF. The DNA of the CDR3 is TGCAGCGTTCATCCCCGCGGGAAGACCTACAATGAGCAGTTCTTC.

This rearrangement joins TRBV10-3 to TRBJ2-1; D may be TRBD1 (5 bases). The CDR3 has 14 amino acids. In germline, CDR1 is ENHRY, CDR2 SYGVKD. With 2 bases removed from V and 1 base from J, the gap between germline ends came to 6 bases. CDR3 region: CAISEDRSYNEQFF. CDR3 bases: TGTGCCATCAGTGAGGACAGATCCTACAATGAGCAGTTCTTC.

The CDR3 DNA follows: TGCGCCAGCAGCCAAGATCGGAGCAGAGTCTACGAGCAGTACTTC. Translated: CASSQDRSRVYEQYF. The rearrangement joins TRBV4-1 to TRBJ2-7; D is unresolved. CDR1 and CDR2 from the germline V gene are MGHRA and YSYEKL. The CDR3 runs to 15 residues. V shed 0 bases and J shed 3 bases, with 12 bases lying between them.

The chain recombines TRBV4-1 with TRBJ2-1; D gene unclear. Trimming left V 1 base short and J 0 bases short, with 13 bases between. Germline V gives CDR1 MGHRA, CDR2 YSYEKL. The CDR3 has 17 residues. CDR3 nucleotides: TGCGCCAGCAGCCAAGTCGATATGGGGTTCTCCTACAATGAGCAGTTCTTC. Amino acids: CASSQVDMGFSYNEQFF.